Shown below are 14 T cell receptor beta chains from a single sample sequenced in a study of control samples from healthy donors and cancer patients. Assay: immunoSEQ multiplex PCR; the TCRdb copy retains only in-frame clones and omits some. This sample has some 120,000 clones, with 93% found just once. Sequences were obtained from blood. The origin of the receptors is a man aged 25 to 40 in good health.

The V gene is TRBV19, the J gene TRBJ2-4; 9 bases match TRBD1. Losses at the gene ends were 0 bases for V and 2 bases for J; bases not matched to a gene: 2. CDR1 is LNHDA and CDR2 is SQIVND in the germline V gene (reference sequence). This CDR3 has 16 amino acids. CDR3 in amino acids: CASSIDGTGTKNIQYF. CDR3 DNA: TGTGCCAGTAGTATAGATGGGACAGGGACCAAAAACATTCAGTACTTC.

This clone was recorded once. The CDR3 coding sequence is TGTGCCAGCACCTCCACAGGGTCTCCCTACGAGCAGTACGTC. Its translation: CASTSTGSPYEQYV. The V call is TRBV6-5, the J call TRBJ2-7, with D perhaps TRBD1 (6 bases). Germline assignment: CDR1 MNHEY and CDR2 SVGAGI. V shed 7 bases and J shed 2 bases, with 15 bases lying between them. There are 14 residues in the CDR3.

The chain joins TRBV30 to TRBJ2-5; 10 positions match TRBD1. CDR1 and CDR2 from the germline V gene are GTSNPN and SVGIG (reference sequence). V lost 2 bases to trimming and J lost 4 bases; unmatched junction nucleotides: 13. This CDR3 is 17 amino acids long. In DNA form, the CDR3 reads TGTGCCTGGAGTAGGGGGGACAGGGGCAGAGGTGGAGAGACCCAGTACTTC. It encodes CAWSRGDRGRGGETQYF.

The chain links TRBV2 to TRBJ1-4; D is undetermined. This CDR3 spans 13 amino acids. The germline V and J ends were trimmed by 8 bases and 8 bases, with 15 bases remaining between them. CDR1 and CDR2 from the germline V gene are SNHLY and FYNNEI. CDR3 in amino acids: CASSLGSVEKLFF. CDR3 sequence (DNA): TGTGCCAGCTCCCTAGGTTCGGTCGAAAAACTGTTTTTT.

The chain couples TRBV3-1 (or the pseudogene TRBV3-2) to TRBJ1-2; no clear D gene. The germline V and J ends were trimmed by 1 base and 8 bases, with 14 bases remaining between them. The CDR3 loop spans 14 amino acids. Germline V gene data show CDR1 as LGHDT and CDR2 as YNNKEL (reference sequence). The CDR3 DNA sequence: TGTGCCAGCAGCCAAGGATTCGCAGGACGGGGCTACACCTTC. Amino acids: CASSQGFAGRGYTF.

A few counts support this clone. This chain uses TRBV11-2 with TRBJ1-3, with a tentative D call TRBD1 (6 bases). The CDR3 length is 18 residues. Germline CDR1 is SGHAT and CDR2 is FQNNGV. Trimming left V 1 base short and J 1 base short, with 17 bases between. Here the CDR3 DNA reads TGTGCCAGCAGCTTAGCATTCGGCAGGGGCGCTTCTGGAAACACCATATATTTT. As protein: CASSLAFGRGASGNTIYF.

This clone was observed a few times. This chain uses TRBV2 with TRBJ1-3; the D is unclear. The CDR3 length is 16 residues. Between the trimmed V and J ends, which lost 5 bases and 0 bases, there was a span of 14 bases. Germline lookup yields CDR1 SNHLY and CDR2 FYNNEI. This CDR3 reads CASSPLQASSGNTIYF. The CDR3 region has the DNA TGTGCCAGCAGTCCCCTGCAGGCCTCCTCTGGAAACACCATATATTTT.

The J gene is TRBJ1-1, the V gene TRBV6-1, with D possibly matching TRBD1 (6 bases). The CDR3 extends over 14 amino acids. Germline V gene data show CDR1 as MNHNS and CDR2 as SASEGT. The V end lost 2 bases, the J end lost 7 bases, and 14 bases lay between the germline ends. CDR3 nucleotides: TGTGCCAGCAGTGAATGGCAGGGGTTCGGTGAAGCTTTCTTT. Translating gives CASSEWQGFGEAFF.

This chain connects TRBV6-6 to TRBJ2-5; D may be TRBD1 or TRBD2 (7 bases each). Trimming took off 2 bases at V and 5 bases at J, with 12 bases between the two ends. Germline values: CDR1 MNHNY, CDR2 SVGAGI (reference sequence). The CDR3 has 14 amino acids. Written as DNA, the CDR3 is TGTGCCAGCAGTTACCGACAGGGAGGGGAGACCCAGTACTTC. It codes for CASSYRQGGETQYF.

V gene TRBV18 combines with J gene TRBJ1-2; tentative D call: TRBD1 (5 bases). Trimming shortened V by 2 bases and J by 0 bases, and 10 bases separated the two germline ends. The CDR3 totals 15 residues. Looked up from germline, CDR1 is KGHSH and CDR2 is LQKENI. The CDR3 DNA is TGTGCCAGCTCACCAGGGCCGGGGGCTAACTATGGCTACACCTTC. Its translation is CASSPGPGANYGYTF. Using reference TRBV18 and TRBJ1-2 for the parts outside the CDR3, the full variable domain is NAGVMQNPRHLVRRRGQEARLRCSPMKGHSHVYWYRQLPEEGLKFMVYLQKENIIDESGMPKERFSAEFPKEGPSILRIQQVVRGDSAAYFCASSPGPGANYGYTFGSGTRLTVV.

The chain joins TRBV5-6 to TRBJ1-2; a possible D gene is TRBD1 (6 bases). CDR1 SGHDT and CDR2 YYEEEE come from the germline V gene. The CDR3 is 14 amino acids. V lost 4 bases, J lost 8 bases, and 18 bases lay in between. The CDR3: CASSLWWGAEGYTF. CDR3 sequence (DNA): TGTGCCAGCAGCCTCTGGTGGGGGGCTGAAGGCTACACCTTC.

The J gene is TRBJ2-4, the V gene TRBV3-1 (or the pseudogene TRBV3-2); 8 bases align to TRBD1. The V and J ends lost 0 bases and 6 bases, in that order; junction bases with no gene match: 4. The germline V gene has CDR1 LGHDT and CDR2 YNNKEL (reference sequence). The CDR3 consists of 15 residues. The CDR3 sequence: CASSQDLQGGNIQYF. The CDR3 DNA sequence: TGTGCCAGCAGCCAAGATTTACAGGGGGGAAACATTCAGTACTTC.

The chain uses TRBV5-1 and TRBJ2-3; 9 bases line up with TRBD2. From germline, CDR1 is SGHRS and CDR2 YFSETQ. There are 15 residues in the CDR3. V lost 0 bases and J lost 1; bases outside the gene matches: 0. CDR3 sequence (DNA): TGCGCCAGCAGCTTGGCTAGCGGGGGCACAGATACGCAGTATTTT. Translated, it gives CASSLASGGTDTQYF.

V usage is TRBV5-1 and J usage is TRBJ2-3; D is possibly TRBD2 (5 bases). The CDR3 is made up of 19 amino acids. Germline assignment: CDR1 SGHRS and CDR2 YFSETQ. V was cut by 4 bases and J by 1 base, with 25 bases left in between. CDR3 protein: CASSRGSGSGVSGTDTQYF. The DNA of the CDR3 is TGCGCCAGCAGCCGAGGGTCGGGGTCTGGGGTCTCCGGCACAGATACGCAGTATTTT.